In this sample, the clone carrying this T cell receptor beta chain turned up once. Its antigen is unknown. The data were taken from a study of radiotherapy plus CTLA-4 blockade in lung cancer. Study overall: Of all patients, approximately 19% responded objectively and approximately 31% showed disease control.

The germline V gene has CDR1 SGHVS and CDR2 FQNEAQ. Trimming pared 6 bases from V and 5 bases from J, leaving 14 bases between. The CDR3 runs to 14 residues. Receiving focal radiation plus CTLA-4 blockade with ipilimumab were patients who had chemo-refractory metastatic non-small-cell lung cancer. Study findings and constraints: In blood, after radiotherapy plus ipilimumab, tumor-derived TCR clones expanded.

The data were produced by immunoSEQ multiplex PCR, yet TCRdb's version contains in-frame clones alone and is incomplete. The table has 9,500 to 15,000 clones, about 88% seen once. This sequence joins TRBV7-8 and TRBJ1-5; D remains unclear. This receptor was identified in a human donor with non-small cell lung cancer that progressed on radiotherapy plus ipilimumab. The material sequenced was peripheral blood, taken from a patient treated with radiotherapy plus ipilimumab. The CDR3 loop is CASSIGIFHQPQHF. The CDR3 region has the DNA TGTGCCAGCAGTATCGGTATTTTTCATCAGCCCCAGCATTTT.